What follows are 24 T cell receptor beta chains derived from one specimen sequenced in a study of OX40 agonist ivuxolimab in advanced cancers. Assay: immunoSEQ multiplex PCR; the TCRdb copy retains only in-frame clones and omits some. The table lists about 98,000 clones, 87% of them singletons. The sequences come from CD4+ or CD8+ T cells sorted from blood, collected in a trial of the OX40 agonist ivuxolimab. Receptors originate from an adult with an advanced solid tumor such as melanoma, head and neck, liver or kidney cancer.

The chain employs TRBV6-1 and TRBJ1-1, with no clear D. CDR1 is MNHNS and CDR2 is SASEGT in the germline V gene. Trimming removed 7 bases from V and 1 base from J, with 10 bases in between. The CDR3 covers 13 residues. CDR3 DNA sequence: TGTGCCAGCACGAGAGCGTGGAACACTGAAGCTTTCTTT. Its protein product is CASTRAWNTEAFF.

The chain is built from TRBV15 and TRBJ1-2; 7 bases fit TRBD1. Germline trimming cut 0 bases from V and 7 bases from J; bases unmatched to any gene: 11. The CDR3 sequence is 16 residues long. The V gene's germline CDR1 is LNHNV and CDR2 YYDKDF (reference sequence). The DNA for the CDR3 is TGTGCCACCAGCAGAGAAACCCTGACAGGGCCATCTGGCTACACCTTC. Translating gives CATSRETLTGPSGYTF.

This chain connects TRBV11-2 to TRBJ1-1; a possible D gene is TRBD1 (5 bases). V dropped 6 bases and J dropped 0 bases, with 8 bases sitting between them. The CDR3 has 13 residues. Germline CDR1 SGHAT, CDR2 FQNNGV. DNA for the CDR3: TGTGCCAGCAGGGGGCTTATGAACACTGAAGCTTTCTTT. This gives the protein CASRGLMNTEAFF.

The chain is built from TRBV19 and TRBJ1-3; perhaps TRBD1 as D (6 bases). V lost 11 bases to trimming and J lost 0 bases, with 26 bases between them. This CDR3 region has 18 residues. Germline assignment: CDR1 LNHDA and CDR2 SQIVND (reference sequence). CDR3: CAAGGARHGFISGNTIYF. The CDR3 DNA follows: TGTGCCGCGGGGGGGGCAAGACATGGTTTCATCTCTGGAAACACCATATATTTT.

V usage is TRBV29-1 and J usage is TRBJ1-2; D gene uncertain. The CDR3 covers 12 residues. The V and J ends lost 3 bases and 3 bases respectively, with 8 bases between them. Germline V gene sequence: CDR1 SQVTM, CDR2 ANQGSEA. The CDR3 coding sequence is TGCAGCGTTGAGAGGCAGGACTATGGCTACACCTTC. Translating it yields CSVERQDYGYTF.

Comment on this clone: This is likely a read error, given that the CDR3 carries no conserved phenylalanine or tryptophan at its end. The chain combines TRBV27 with TRBJ1-6; D may be TRBD1 (6 bases). There are 17 residues in the CDR3. The germline V gene has CDR1 MNHEY and CDR2 SMNVEV (reference sequence). Deletions cut 4 bases from V and 9 bases from J, with 22 bases between. The CDR3 DNA is TGTGCCAGCAGTTCAACCAGGGGCGCGGGTTTCGGTTCACCCCTCCACCTT. This codes for CASSSTRGAGFGSPLHL.

The chain carries TRBV5-1 and TRBJ2-3; TRBD2 is a possible D gene (5 bases). The CDR3 is 14 amino acids. Trimming removed 6 bases at V and 2 bases at J, with 13 bases between. Per germline, CDR1 SGHRS and CDR2 YFSETQ. CDR3 DNA sequence: TGCGCCAGCAACACCTTGACTACCACAGATACGCAGTATTTT. Translating gives CASNTLTTTDTQYF.

The V call is TRBV19, the J call TRBJ2-7; no clear D. There are 14 residues in the CDR3. Germline V gene lookup returns CDR1 LNHDA and CDR2 SQIVND (reference sequence). V lost 3 bases and J lost 2, with 11 bases in between. CDR3 residues: CASSIVLETYEQYF. In DNA form, the CDR3 reads TGTGCCAGTAGTATTGTGCTGGAAACCTACGAGCAGTACTTC.

The rearrangement links TRBV28 to TRBJ1-2; perhaps TRBD1 as D (5 bases). Germline CDR1 MDHEN, CDR2 SYDVKM. This CDR3 contains 17 residues. V lost 2 bases and J lost 5, with 21 bases in between. The CDR3 here is CASSLGAGKASSYGYTF. The CDR3 DNA follows: TGTGCCAGCAGTTTAGGGGCAGGTAAAGCGTCGTCGTATGGCTACACCTTC.

The chain links TRBV2 to TRBJ2-1; TRBD2 is a possible D gene (5 bases). This CDR3 region has 14 residues. CDR1 and CDR2 (germline): SNHLY, FYNNEI. V was trimmed by 6 bases and J by 5 bases, leaving 14 bases between them. The CDR3 loop is CASSTNRGNNEQFF. The CDR3 coding sequence is TGTGCCAGCAGCACAAACCGGGGAAACAATGAGCAGTTCTTC. The variable domain in full, with the rest retrieved from reference TRBV2 and TRBJ2-1, is EPEVTQTPSHQVTQMGQEVILRCVPISNHLYFYWYRQILGQKVEFLVSFYNNEISEKSEIFDDQFSVERPDGSNFTLKIRSTKLEDSAMYFCASSTNRGNNEQFFGPGTRLTVL.

This chain links TRBV7-9 with TRBJ1-3; unclear D gene. CDR3 length equals 15 residues. Trimming pared 5 bases from V and 0 bases from J, leaving 11 bases between. CDR1 and CDR2 (germline): SEHNR, FQNEAQ (reference sequence). Written as DNA, the CDR3 is TGTGCCAGCAGCCCCCTTCTCAGCTCTGGAAACACCATATATTTT. It codes for CASSPLLSSGNTIYF. Filled out from reference TRBV7-9 and TRBJ1-3, the complete variable domain reads DTGVSQNPRHKITKRGQNVTFRCDPISEHNRLYWYRQTLGQGPEFLTYFQNEAQLEKSRLLSDRFSAERPKGSFSTLEIQRTEQGDSAMYLCASSPLLSSGNTIYFGEGSWLTVV.

This clone was counted only a few times. The rearrangement uses TRBV7-8 and TRBJ1-2; D uncertain. Trimming left V 5 bases short and J 4 bases short, with 8 bases between. Germline V gene lookup returns CDR1 SGHVS and CDR2 FQNEAQ. This CDR3 is built from 12 residues. The chain's CDR3 is CASSETSYGYTF. Here the CDR3 DNA reads TGTGCCAGCAGCGAAACAAGCTATGGCTACACCTTC.

The chain recombines TRBV6-6 with TRBJ1-4; D remains ambiguous. Germline V gene sequence: CDR1 MNHNY, CDR2 SVGAGI (reference sequence). Trimming removed 2 bases at V and 10 bases at J, with 11 bases between. The CDR3 spans 13 residues. In DNA form, the CDR3 reads TGTGCCAGCAGTTACGTACGGACCGCAAAACTGTTTTTT. Protein: CASSYVRTAKLFF.

V gene TRBV6-5 combines with J gene TRBJ2-1; the D gene is possibly TRBD2 (6 bases). The CDR3 runs to 14 residues. V shed 5 bases and J shed 10 bases, with 18 bases lying between them. Germline V gene lookup returns CDR1 MNHEY and CDR2 SVGAGI. In nucleotides, the CDR3 is TGTGCCAGCAGTCTTCGTGGAGGGGCCACAGAGCAGTTCTTC. It is translated as CASSLRGGATEQFF.

V is TRBV5-6 and J is TRBJ2-7, with D perhaps TRBD2 (6 bases). V lost 5 bases and J lost 1, with 16 bases in between. CDR1 is SGHDT, CDR2 YYEEEE, per germline. The CDR3 consists of 15 residues. Written as DNA, the CDR3 is TGTGCCAGCAGACTGACGGGAGTGGGGTCCTACGAGCAGTACTTC. Its translation: CASRLTGVGSYEQYF.

CDR3 nucleotides: TGTGCTAGTGGTTTAGGGGCCCCCACCGGGGAGACCCAGTACTTC. It translates to CASGLGAPTGETQYF. The chain couples TRBV12-5 to TRBJ2-5, with D tentatively TRBD1 (5 bases). Per germline, CDR1 LGHNT and CDR2 FRNRAP. Trimming left V 3 bases short and J 5 bases short, with 16 bases between. This CDR3 has 15 residues.

V is TRBV10-3 and J is TRBJ1-4, with TRBD1 as a possible D gene (5 bases). The germline V and J ends were trimmed by 0 bases and 11 bases, with 16 bases remaining between them. CDR3 length: 15 amino acids. The germline V gene has CDR1 ENHRY and CDR2 SYGVKD. The CDR3 DNA sequence: TGTGCCATCAGTGAGTCGGCCGGGTATGGGACTAAACTGTTTTTT. It specifies CAISESAGYGTKLFF.

The chain recombines TRBV6-5 with TRBJ1-1, with unresolved D. V dropped 1 base and J dropped 8 bases, with 14 bases sitting between them. The CDR3 length is 14 residues. Looked up from germline, CDR1 is MNHEY and CDR2 is SVGAGI. The CDR3 here is CASSYYPPTTEAFF. CDR3 in DNA: TGTGCCAGCAGTTACTACCCCCCCACCACAGAAGCTTTCTTT.

V gene TRBV29-1 combines with J gene TRBJ1-4; D gene uncertain. Germline V lookup: CDR1 SQVTM, CDR2 ANQGSEA. V shed 4 bases and J shed 8 bases, with 11 bases lying between them. CDR3 length equals 12 residues. The CDR3 bases are TGCAGCGTTGCAGACGTCGAAGAAAAACTGTTTTTT. Residues: CSVADVEEKLFF.

The V call is TRBV18, the J call TRBJ1-4; D not certain. CDR1 and CDR2 from the germline V gene are KGHSH and LQKENI. Trimming removed 3 bases from V and 6 bases from J, with 8 bases in between. The CDR3 length is 13 residues. CDR3 bases: TGTGCCAGCTCACCCTCAACGGATGAAAAACTGTTTTTT. Translated, it gives CASSPSTDEKLFF.

The chain is built from TRBV5-1 and TRBJ2-1; TRBD1 might be the D (6 bases). CDR3 length: 12 residues. Germline assignment: CDR1 SGHRS and CDR2 YFSETQ. Trimming removed 3 bases from V and 8 bases from J, with 9 bases in between. The DNA for the CDR3 is TGCGCCAGCAGCTGGGGGCGGGATGAGCAGTTCTTC. The encoded protein is CASSWGRDEQFF.

This clone was counted a single time. The chain employs TRBV19 and TRBJ2-6, with D perhaps TRBD1 (5 bases). V was clipped by 3 bases and J by 0 bases, with 15 bases between them. CDR1 LNHDA and CDR2 SQIVND come from the germline V gene (reference sequence). The CDR3 length is 18 residues. CDR3 residues: CASSIFRALLSGANVLTF. CDR3 nucleotides: TGTGCCAGTAGTATTTTCAGGGCCCTCCTCTCTGGGGCCAACGTCCTGACTTTC.

The gene calls are TRBV6-1 and TRBJ2-7; TRBD1 agrees at 7 bases. The V gene's germline CDR1 is MNHNS and CDR2 SASEGT. Trimming cost V 8 bases and J 3 bases; bases outside gene matches: 10. This CDR3 is built from 14 residues. The CDR3 nucleotides are TGTGCCAGCGCGAGACAGGGTGGCGACTACGAGCAGTACTTC. Translating it yields CASARQGGDYEQYF.

This rearrangement joins TRBV4-3 to TRBJ2-5; D is unresolved. This CDR3 spans 15 amino acids. CDR1 is LGHNA, CDR2 YSLEER, per germline. Between the trimmed V and J ends, which lost 0 bases and 4 bases, there was a span of 12 bases. In DNA form, the CDR3 reads TGCGCCAGCAGCCAAGATCACCGAGGTTCAGAGACCCAGTACTTC. Its protein is CASSQDHRGSETQYF.